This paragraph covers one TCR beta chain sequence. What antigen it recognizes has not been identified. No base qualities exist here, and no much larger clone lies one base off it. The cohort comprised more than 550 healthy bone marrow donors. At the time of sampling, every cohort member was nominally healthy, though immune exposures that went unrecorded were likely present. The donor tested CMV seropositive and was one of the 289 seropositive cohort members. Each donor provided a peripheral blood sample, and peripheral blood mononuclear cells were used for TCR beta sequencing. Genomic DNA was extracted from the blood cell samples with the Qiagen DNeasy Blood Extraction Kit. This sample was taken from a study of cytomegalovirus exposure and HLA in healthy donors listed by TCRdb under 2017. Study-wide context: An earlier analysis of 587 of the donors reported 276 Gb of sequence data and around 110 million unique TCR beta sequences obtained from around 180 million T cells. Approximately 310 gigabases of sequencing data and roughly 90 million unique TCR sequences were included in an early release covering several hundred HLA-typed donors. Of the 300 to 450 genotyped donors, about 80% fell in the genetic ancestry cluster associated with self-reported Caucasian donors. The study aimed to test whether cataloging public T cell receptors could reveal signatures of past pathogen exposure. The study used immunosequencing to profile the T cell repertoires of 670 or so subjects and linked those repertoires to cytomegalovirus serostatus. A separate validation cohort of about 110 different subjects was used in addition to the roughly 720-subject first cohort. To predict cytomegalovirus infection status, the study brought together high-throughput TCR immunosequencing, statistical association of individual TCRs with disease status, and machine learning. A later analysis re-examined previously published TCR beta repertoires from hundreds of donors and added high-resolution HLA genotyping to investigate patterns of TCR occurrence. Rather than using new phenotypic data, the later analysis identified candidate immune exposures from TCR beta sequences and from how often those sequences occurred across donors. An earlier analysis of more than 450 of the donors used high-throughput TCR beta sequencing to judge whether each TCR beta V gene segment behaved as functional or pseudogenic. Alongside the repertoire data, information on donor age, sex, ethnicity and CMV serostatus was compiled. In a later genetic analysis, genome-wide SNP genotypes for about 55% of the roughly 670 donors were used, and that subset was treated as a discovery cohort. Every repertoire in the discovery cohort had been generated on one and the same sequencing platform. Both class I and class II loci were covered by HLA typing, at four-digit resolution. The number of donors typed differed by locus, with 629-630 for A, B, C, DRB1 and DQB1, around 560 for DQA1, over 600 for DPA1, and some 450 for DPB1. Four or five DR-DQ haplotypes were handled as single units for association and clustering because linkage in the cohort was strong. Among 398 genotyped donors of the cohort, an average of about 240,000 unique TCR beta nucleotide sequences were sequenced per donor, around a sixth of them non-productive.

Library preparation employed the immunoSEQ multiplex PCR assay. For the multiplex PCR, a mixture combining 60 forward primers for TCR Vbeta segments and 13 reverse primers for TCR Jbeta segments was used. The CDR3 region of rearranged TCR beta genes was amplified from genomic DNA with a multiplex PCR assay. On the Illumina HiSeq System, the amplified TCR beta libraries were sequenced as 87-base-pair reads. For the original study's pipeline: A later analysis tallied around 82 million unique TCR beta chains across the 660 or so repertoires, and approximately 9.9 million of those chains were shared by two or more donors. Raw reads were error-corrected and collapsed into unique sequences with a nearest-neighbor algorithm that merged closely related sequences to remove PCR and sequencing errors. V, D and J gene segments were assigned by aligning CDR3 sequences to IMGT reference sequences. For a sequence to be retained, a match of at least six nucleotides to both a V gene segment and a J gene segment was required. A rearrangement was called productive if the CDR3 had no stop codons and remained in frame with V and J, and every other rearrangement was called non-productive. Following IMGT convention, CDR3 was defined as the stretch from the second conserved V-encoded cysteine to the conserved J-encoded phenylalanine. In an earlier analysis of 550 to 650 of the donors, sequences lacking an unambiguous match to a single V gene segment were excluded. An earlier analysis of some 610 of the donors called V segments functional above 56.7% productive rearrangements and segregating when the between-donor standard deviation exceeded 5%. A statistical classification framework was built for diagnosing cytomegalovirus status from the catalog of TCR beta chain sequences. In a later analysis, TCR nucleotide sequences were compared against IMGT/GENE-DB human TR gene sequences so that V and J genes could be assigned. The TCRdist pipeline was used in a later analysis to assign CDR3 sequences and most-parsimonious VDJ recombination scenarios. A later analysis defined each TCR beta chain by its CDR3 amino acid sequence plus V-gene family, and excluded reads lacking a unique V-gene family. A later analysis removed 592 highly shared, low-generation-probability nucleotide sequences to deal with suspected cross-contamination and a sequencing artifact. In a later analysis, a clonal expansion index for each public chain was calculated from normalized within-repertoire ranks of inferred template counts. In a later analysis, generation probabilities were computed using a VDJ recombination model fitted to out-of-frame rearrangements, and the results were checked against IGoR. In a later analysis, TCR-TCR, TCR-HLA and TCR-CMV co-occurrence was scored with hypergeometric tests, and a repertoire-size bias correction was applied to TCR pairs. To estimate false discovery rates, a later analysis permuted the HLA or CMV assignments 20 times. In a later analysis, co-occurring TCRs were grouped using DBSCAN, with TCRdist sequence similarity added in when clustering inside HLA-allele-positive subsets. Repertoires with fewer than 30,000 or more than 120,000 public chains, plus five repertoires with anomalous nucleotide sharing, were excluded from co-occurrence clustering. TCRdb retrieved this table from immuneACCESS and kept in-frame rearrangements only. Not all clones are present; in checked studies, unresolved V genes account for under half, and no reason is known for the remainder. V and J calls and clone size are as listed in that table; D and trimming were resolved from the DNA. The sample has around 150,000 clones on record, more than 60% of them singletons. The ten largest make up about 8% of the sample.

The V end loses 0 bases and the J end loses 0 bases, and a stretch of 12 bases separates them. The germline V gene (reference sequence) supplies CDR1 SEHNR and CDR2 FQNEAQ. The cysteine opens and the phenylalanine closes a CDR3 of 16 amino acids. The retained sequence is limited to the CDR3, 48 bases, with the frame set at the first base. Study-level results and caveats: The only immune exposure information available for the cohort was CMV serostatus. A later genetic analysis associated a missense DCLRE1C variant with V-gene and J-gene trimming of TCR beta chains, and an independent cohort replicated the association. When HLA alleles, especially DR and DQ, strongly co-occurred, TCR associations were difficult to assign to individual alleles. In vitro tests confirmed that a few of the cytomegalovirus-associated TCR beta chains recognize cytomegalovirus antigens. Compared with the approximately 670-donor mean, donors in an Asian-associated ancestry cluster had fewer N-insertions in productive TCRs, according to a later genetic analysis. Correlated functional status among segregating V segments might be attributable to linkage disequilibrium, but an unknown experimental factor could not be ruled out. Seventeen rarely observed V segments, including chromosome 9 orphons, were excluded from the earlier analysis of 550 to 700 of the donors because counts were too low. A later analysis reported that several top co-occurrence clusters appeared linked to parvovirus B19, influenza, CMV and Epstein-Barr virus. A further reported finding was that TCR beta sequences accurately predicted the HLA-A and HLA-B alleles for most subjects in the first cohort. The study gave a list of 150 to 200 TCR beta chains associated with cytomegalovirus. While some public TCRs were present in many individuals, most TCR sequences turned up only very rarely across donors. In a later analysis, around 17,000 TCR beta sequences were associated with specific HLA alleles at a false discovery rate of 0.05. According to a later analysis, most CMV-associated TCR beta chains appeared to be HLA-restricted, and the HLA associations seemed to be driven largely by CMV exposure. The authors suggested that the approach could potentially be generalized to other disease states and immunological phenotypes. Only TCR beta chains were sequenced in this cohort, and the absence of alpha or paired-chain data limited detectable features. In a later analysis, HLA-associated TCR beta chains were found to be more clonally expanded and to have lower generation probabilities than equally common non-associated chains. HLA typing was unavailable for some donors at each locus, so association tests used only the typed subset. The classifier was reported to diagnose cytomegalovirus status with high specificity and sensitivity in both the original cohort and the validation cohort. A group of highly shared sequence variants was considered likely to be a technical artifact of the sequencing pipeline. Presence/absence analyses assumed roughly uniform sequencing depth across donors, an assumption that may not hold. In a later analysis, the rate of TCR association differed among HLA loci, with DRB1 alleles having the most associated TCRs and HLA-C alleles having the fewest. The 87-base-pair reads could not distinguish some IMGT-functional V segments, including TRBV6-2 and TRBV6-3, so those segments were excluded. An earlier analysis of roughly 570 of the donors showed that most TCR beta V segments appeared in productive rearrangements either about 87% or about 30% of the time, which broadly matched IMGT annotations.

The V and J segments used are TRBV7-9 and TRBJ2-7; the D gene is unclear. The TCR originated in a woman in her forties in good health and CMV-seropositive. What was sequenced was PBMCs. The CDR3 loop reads CASSLAAFSSSYEQYF. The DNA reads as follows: TGTGCCAGCAGCTTAGCAGCTTTTAGCAGCTCCTACGAGCAGTACTTC.